The rows below give T cell receptor beta chains drawn from one sample of a study of CXCR3-negative and CXCR3-positive naive CD8 T cells. TCRdb reprocessed the 5' RACE reads; each CDR3 protein has one entry and no DNA is given. The sample totals 45,000 to 55,000 distinct CDR3 sequences; its top ten clones hold around 16%. The sequenced sample was memory CD8+ T cells from blood. The source is a human donor in good health. Some clones in this sample may be carry-over from other donors' samples. Each CDR3 is given with its conserved first and last residue. Each record gives: J gene, V gene, CDR3 protein.

J: TRBJ2-7
V: TRBV5-1
CDR3: CASREAERHPTYEQYF

J: TRBJ2-1
V: TRBV4-3
CDR3: CASSYGQANEQFF

J: TRBJ1-1
V: TRBV3-1
CDR3: CASSQLTGAMNTEAFF

J: TRBJ1-1
V: TRBV5-6
CDR3: CASRPTGNTEAFF

J: TRBJ2-3
V: TRBV7-6
CDR3: CASSSGQGPDTQYF

J: TRBJ2-2
V: TRBV29-1
CDR3: CSVEGLAGETGELFF

J: TRBJ1-1
V: TRBV29-1
CDR3: CSVERIQGAFF

J: TRBJ2-1
V: TRBV6-2/TRBV6-3
CDR3: CASSSLLAAHEQFF

J: TRBJ2-7
V: TRBV30
CDR3: CAWSVGPSGFSYEQYF

J: TRBJ1-2
V: TRBV29-1
CDR3: CSVGGQGPNYGYTF

J: TRBJ2-6
V: TRBV10-3
CDR3: CAISESGGSGANVLTF

J: TRBJ2-5
V: TRBV23-1
CDR3: CATTRDRGPFSAQETQYF